The 21 T cell receptor beta chains presented below share a single source sample, sequenced in a study of regulatory dendritic cells for organ transplantation. Clones were read by immunoSEQ multiplex PCR, and TCRdb kept only the in-frame ones, dropping some. The sample contains under 50,000 clones, under 95% of which appear only once. The sample was naive CD8+ T cells from blood. Documented subset: CD45RA+ naive T cells. Receptors originate from a human donor in good health.

The chain combines TRBV28 with TRBJ1-1; no firm D call. CDR3 length: 13 residues. The V and J ends lost 1 base and 0 bases respectively, with 3 bases between them. The germline CDR1 and CDR2 sequences are MDHEN and SYDVKM. The CDR3 region has the DNA TGTGCCAGCAGTTTATACATGAACACTGAAGCTTTCTTT. Its protein product is CASSLYMNTEAFF. Full variable domain (outside the CDR3, taken from reference TRBV28 and TRBJ1-1): DVKVTQSSRYLVKRTGEKVFLECVQDMDHENMFWYRQDPGLGLRLIYFSYDVKMKEKGDIPEGYSVSREKKERFSLILESASTNQTSMYLCASSLYMNTEAFFGQGTRLTVV.

The chain recombines TRBV7-9 with TRBJ2-7; 7 bases fit TRBD1. The CDR3 has 14 residues. V dropped 5 bases and J dropped 7; count of bases not matched to a gene: 11. Germline V lookup: CDR1 SEHNR, CDR2 FQNEAQ (reference sequence). The CDR3 loop is CASSPTGTVGEQYF. The CDR3 coding sequence is TGTGCCAGCAGCCCGACAGGGACAGTGGGGGAGCAGTACTTC.

V gene TRBV6-6 combines with J gene TRBJ1-1; a weak D match, TRBD1 (6 bases). CDR3 length equals 15 residues. Between the trimmed V and J ends, which lost 0 bases and 4 bases, there was a span of 12 bases. CDR1 and CDR2 (germline): MNHNY, SVGAGI (reference sequence). The CDR3 protein is CASSYSWTEGTEAFF. As DNA, the CDR3 is TGTGCCAGCAGTTACTCATGGACAGAGGGCACTGAAGCTTTCTTT.

The J gene is TRBJ2-3, the V gene TRBV29-1; 8 bases line up with TRBD1. The CDR3 extends over 15 amino acids. Per germline, CDR1 SQVTM and CDR2 ANQGSEA. V lost 7 bases and J lost 0; bases outside the gene matches: 9. The CDR3 region is CSAGRTGTSTDTQYF. Here the CDR3 DNA reads TGCAGCGCCGGTAGGACAGGGACTAGCACAGATACGCAGTATTTT.

Only one count was recorded for this clone. The rearrangement links TRBV27 to TRBJ1-3; a weak D match, TRBD1 (5 bases). V was shortened by 4 bases and J by 1 base, with 11 bases between the two germline ends. This CDR3 has 15 amino acids. Germline values: CDR1 MNHEY, CDR2 SMNVEV (reference sequence). CDR3 in DNA: TGTGCCAGCAGTTCCCGGAAGGGGTCTGGAAACACCATATATTTT. Translation: CASSSRKGSGNTIYF.

The chain joins TRBV9 to TRBJ1-3, with a possible D match to TRBD1 (5 bases). Germline-derived CDR1 and CDR2 are SGDLS and YYNGEE. The CDR3 extends over 17 amino acids. V shed 1 base and J shed 0 bases, with 14 bases lying between them. The DNA of the CDR3 is TGTGCCAGCAGCGTAAGCGGGACCGCATACTCTGGAAACACCATATATTTT. Its translation is CASSVSGTAYSGNTIYF.

The genes are TRBV7-8 and TRBJ1-3, with a weak D call TRBD1 (5 bases). The CDR3 totals 21 residues. Germline lookup yields CDR1 SGHVS and CDR2 FQNEAQ. V was cut by 2 bases and J by 0 bases, with 26 bases left in between. The CDR3 DNA sequence: TGTGCCAGCAGCTTATATCATCGGGGTGCGCGGGACGGCCTCTCTGGAAACACCATATATTTT. Its protein product is CASSLYHRGARDGLSGNTIYF. Full variable domain (remainder filled in from reference TRBV7-8 and TRBJ1-3): GAGVSQSPRYKVAKRGQDVALRCDPISGHVSLFWYQQALGQGPEFLTYFQNEAQLDKSGLPSDRFFAERPEGSVSTLKIQRTQQEDSAVYLCASSLYHRGARDGLSGNTIYFGEGSWLTVV.

This clone occurred once. V and J are TRBV27 and TRBJ2-1; D is perhaps TRBD2 (5 bases). The V and J ends lost 8 bases and 6 bases respectively, with 14 bases between them. The CDR3 length is 13 residues. Germline assignment: CDR1 MNHEY and CDR2 SMNVEV (reference sequence). The CDR3, as DNA: TGTGCCAGCGGGAGTCCGCAGCCCAATGAGCAGTTCTTC. Translation: CASGSPQPNEQFF.

V is TRBV6-5 and J is TRBJ1-4; 7 bases match TRBD1. Germline lookup yields CDR1 MNHEY and CDR2 SVGAGI. The trim removed 2 bases at V and 8 bases at J, leaving 5 bases unmatched. The CDR3 sequence is 14 residues long. As DNA, the CDR3 is TGTGCCAGCAGTTACACAGGGGTCAGAGAAAAACTGTTTTTT. It specifies CASSYTGVREKLFF.

The rearrangement uses TRBV29-1 and TRBJ2-1; 10 nucleotides match TRBD2. Germline lookup yields CDR1 SQVTM and CDR2 ANQGSEA. There are 14 residues in the CDR3. The junction had 7 bases not matched to a gene; V was cut back by 7 bases and J by 4 bases. CDR3 sequence reads: CSGKREGKYNEQFF. The CDR3 bases are TGCAGCGGCAAGCGGGAGGGCAAATACAATGAGCAGTTCTTC.

V is TRBV7-9 and J is TRBJ2-5; 11 bases align to TRBD2. Germline-derived CDR1 and CDR2 are SEHNR and FQNEAQ (reference sequence). The ends lost 1 base at V and 1 base at J; junction bases unmatched: 5. The length of the CDR3 is 17 residues. CDR3 residues: CASSLVGGLAGQETQYF. The CDR3 DNA sequence: TGTGCCAGCAGCTTAGTGGGTGGACTAGCGGGCCAAGAGACCCAGTACTTC. Full variable domain (remainder filled in from reference TRBV7-9 and TRBJ2-5): DTGVSQNPRHKITKRGQNVTFRCDPISEHNRLYWYRQTLGQGPEFLTYFQNEAQLEKSRLLSDRFSAERPKGSFSTLEIQRTEQGDSAMYLCASSLVGGLAGQETQYFGPGTRLLVL.

The CDR3 reads CASSQEHGTGELFF. The CDR3 nucleotides read TGCGCCAGCAGCCAAGAACACGGGACCGGGGAGCTGTTTTTT. This chain links TRBV4-1 with TRBJ2-2; D remains ambiguous. The CDR3 is 14 residues long. With 0 bases removed from V and 5 bases from J, the gap between germline ends came to 7 bases. CDR1 is MGHRA, CDR2 YSYEKL, per germline.

Notes on this clone: This sample also contains other DNA sequences that code for the same CDR3. This chain joins TRBV6-5 and TRBJ2-7, with D maybe TRBD2 (6 bases). V was trimmed by 2 bases and J by 2 bases, leaving 10 bases between them. There are 14 residues in the CDR3. Germline V gives CDR1 MNHEY, CDR2 SVGAGI. In nucleotides, the CDR3 is TGTGCCAGCAGTTACGGTGGAGGGGCCTACGAGCAGTACTTC. Encoded protein: CASSYGGGAYEQYF.

This chain connects TRBV27 to TRBJ1-1, with D possibly being TRBD1 (6 bases). CDR1 MNHEY and CDR2 SMNVEV come from the germline V gene (reference sequence). The CDR3 covers 16 residues. V lost 8 bases, J lost 6 bases, and 25 bases lay in between. The chain's CDR3 is CASCHLGGAPFPEAFF. The CDR3 DNA reads TGTGCCAGCTGCCACTTGGGGGGGGCCCCATTTCCTGAAGCTTTCTTT.

This clone occurred once. This chain links TRBV7-9 with TRBJ1-1, with D possibly matching TRBD1 (5 bases). The V gene's germline CDR1 is SEHNR and CDR2 FQNEAQ (reference sequence). Trimming stripped 5 bases from V and 11 bases from J, with 15 bases between. This CDR3 region has 12 residues. The CDR3 DNA is TGTGCCAGCAGCCTCCAGGGTGTTGACGCTTTCTTT. This sequence encodes CASSLQGVDAFF.

The chain carries TRBV9 and TRBJ1-2; D is unclear. Trimming cost V 0 bases and J 4 bases, with 13 bases left between them. The CDR3 has 15 amino acids. Germline CDR1 reads SGDLS; CDR2 reads YYNGEE. The CDR3 loop reads CASSVGGEALYGYTF. As DNA, the CDR3 is TGTGCCAGCAGCGTAGGCGGAGAAGCCCTCTATGGCTACACCTTC. The whole variable domain, remainder taken from reference TRBV9 and TRBJ1-2, is DSGVTQTPKHLITATGQRVTLRCSPRSGDLSVYWYQQSLDQGLQFLIQYYNGEERAKGNILERFSAQQFPDLHSELNLSSLELGDSALYFCASSVGGEALYGYTFGSGTRLTVV.

The rearrangement uses TRBV28 and TRBJ2-7; weak D call: TRBD1 (5 bases). The CDR3 is made up of 13 amino acids. Trimming removed 3 bases at V and 3 bases at J, with 9 bases between. Per the germline V gene, CDR1 is MDHEN and CDR2 is SYDVKM. CDR3 DNA: TGTGCCAGCAGTTTTGGGGCAGGCTACGAGCAGTACTTC. Translation: CASSFGAGYEQYF.

This rearrangement joins TRBV2 to TRBJ2-2, with 12 bases that match TRBD2. Germline loops: CDR1 SNHLY, CDR2 FYNNEI. V shed 3 bases and J 6 bases; nucleotides not matched to a gene: 5. This CDR3 is built from 16 residues. The CDR3 nucleotides are TGTGCCAGCAGTGACCCGGGACTAGCGGGCGCCGGGGAGCTGTTTTTT. Its protein is CASSDPGLAGAGELFF. The full variable domain, with the rest looked up from reference TRBV2 and TRBJ2-2, is EPEVTQTPSHQVTQMGQEVILRCVPISNHLYFYWYRQILGQKVEFLVSFYNNEISEKSEIFDDQFSVERPDGSNFTLKIRSTKLEDSAMYFCASSDPGLAGAGELFFGEGSRLTVL.

This clone has just a few counts. The rearrangement uses TRBV29-1 and TRBJ2-7, with D possibly being TRBD2 (5 bases). V was pared by 0 bases and J by 7 bases, with 13 bases between. This CDR3 has 13 amino acids. Germline lookup yields CDR1 SQVTM and CDR2 ANQGSEA. The CDR3 loop is CSVEDVAMGEQYF. The CDR3 nucleotides read TGCAGCGTTGAAGACGTAGCGATGGGGGAGCAGTACTTC.

This clone has just one count. This chain's CDR3 is CASSLGGASGQPQHF. The CDR3 region has the DNA TGTGCCAGCAGCCTTGGGGGGGCGTCAGGTCAGCCCCAGCATTTT. J is TRBJ1-5 and V is TRBV28; D perhaps matches TRBD1 (6 bases). Trimming removed 6 bases at V and 6 bases at J, with 18 bases between. CDR1 is MDHEN and CDR2 is SYDVKM in the germline V gene. This CDR3 is built from 15 residues.

V usage is TRBV7-9 and J usage is TRBJ2-3; D gene ambiguous. Germline V gives CDR1 SEHNR, CDR2 FQNEAQ (reference sequence). The ends were cut back, 5 bases at V and 0 bases at J, with 6 bases in the middle. The CDR3 totals 13 residues. The CDR3 DNA follows: TGTGCCAGCAGCCGCGTGAGCACAGATACGCAGTATTTT. This codes for CASSRVSTDTQYF.